This T cell receptor beta chain was captured by sequencing in a study of Ad26.COV2.S vaccination and SARS-CoV-2 variants. TCRdb's copy holds only in-frame clones and misses some; the assay was immunoSEQ multiplex PCR. Of 350,000 to 450,000 clones listed, about 83% were seen once; the top ten hold nearly 7.5%. A word on this clone: Its antigen is not identified.

Study observations and caveats: Once vaccination had occurred, spike-specific CD8+ and CD4+ T cell responses reportedly showed substantial breadth.

Treatment in this sample: roughly 19 received Ad26.COV2.S at low or high dose, single or two shots; 5 received placebo; per-sample allocation not given. Samples were taken on day 63 after the first vaccine or placebo injection. An adult of 18-55 years in Boston served as donor. An Ad26 vector was used to express Wuhan-strain SARS-CoV-2 spike as the vaccine. The input for sequencing was peripheral blood, taken in a trial of Ad26.COV2.S vaccine versus placebo. The TCR originated in a person aged 18-60 years who received the Ad26.COV2.S COVID-19 vaccine or a placebo.

The CDR3 coding sequence is TGCGCCAGCAGCCCTCGACAGGGGGCGGGCTATGGCTACACCTTC. Translation gives CASSPRQGAGYGYTF. The genes are TRBV4-3 and TRBJ1-2; 10 nucleotides align to TRBD1. V shed 4 bases and J 4 bases; nucleotides not matched to a gene: 6. The CDR3 covers 15 residues. The germline CDR1 and CDR2 sequences are LGHNA and YSLEER.